These 21 T cell receptor beta chains originate from one sample sequenced in a study of blood T cell repertoires in COVID-19. Only in-frame clones appear in the TCRdb table, and some are missing; sequencing was by immunoSEQ multiplex PCR. The sample includes 70,000 to 75,000 clones, approximately 80% of them seen just once. Material: peripheral blood. The receptors originated from a man between 65 and 80 years old with acute or convalescent COVID-19.

This clone has just a few counts. The J gene is TRBJ2-2, the V gene TRBV5-4; 10 nucleotides agree with TRBD2. The length of the CDR3 is 16 residues. With V trimmed by 5 bases and J by 6 bases, 10 bases remained unmatched. Germline lookup yields CDR1 SGHNT and CDR2 YYREEE (reference sequence). Written as DNA, the CDR3 is TGTGCCAGCAGTTCCCCTTGGACTAGCGGCTCCGGGGAGCTGTTTTTT. It specifies CASSSPWTSGSGELFF.

This clone is a singleton in its sample. The chain joins TRBV6-2 or TRBV6-3 to TRBJ2-2, with 7 bases matching TRBD2. The trim removed 1 base at V and 6 bases at J, leaving 11 bases unmatched. The CDR3 contains 17 residues. From germline, CDR1 is MNHEY and CDR2 SVGEGT. The CDR3 bases are TGTGCCAGCAGTTACTGGGCTAGCGGAGGGGAGTCCGGGGAGCTGTTTTTT. It is translated as CASSYWASGGESGELFF.

This clone was counted a single time. The chain has TRBV5-6 and TRBJ2-3, with TRBD1 matching over 9 bases. This CDR3 has 16 residues. With 3 bases clipped from V and 0 bases from J, the junction kept 5 bases outside the gene matches. Germline V lookup: CDR1 SGHDT, CDR2 YYEEEE. Here the CDR3 reads CASSYRTGASTDTQYF. The CDR3 nucleotides are TGTGCCAGCAGCTACCGGACAGGGGCTAGCACAGATACGCAGTATTTT.

The V and J genes are TRBV29-1 and TRBJ1-1; 8 bases align to TRBD1. Germline trimming cut 7 bases from V and 4 bases from J; bases unmatched to any gene: 5. Germline V gene sequence: CDR1 SQVTM, CDR2 ANQGSEA. The CDR3 is 12 residues long. The CDR3 reads CSADRAGTEAFF. As DNA, the CDR3 is TGCAGCGCGGACAGGGCGGGCACTGAAGCTTTCTTT.

V is TRBV6-5 and J is TRBJ1-3; 8 bases agree with TRBD1. CDR1 is MNHEY, CDR2 SVGAGI, per germline. This CDR3 comprises 16 residues. Losses at the gene ends were 0 bases for V and 0 bases for J; bases not matched to a gene: 1. The CDR3 DNA reads TGTGCCAGCAGTTACTCAGGACAGGGCTCTGGAAACACCATATATTTT. Protein: CASSYSGQGSGNTIYF.

The V gene is TRBV7-3, the J gene TRBJ1-2; the D is unclear. V was shortened by 5 bases and J by 8 bases, with 21 bases between the two germline ends. The CDR3 contains 15 residues. Germline V gene data show CDR1 as SGHTA and CDR2 as FQGTGA. CDR3 in DNA: TGTGCCAGCAGCCCTTCTGGGAGTAGCGGGAAGGGCTACACCTTC. Its translation: CASSPSGSSGKGYTF.

This sequence joins TRBV5-5 and TRBJ1-1, with D unresolved. The CDR3 is 13 residues long. Per germline, CDR1 SGHKS and CDR2 YYEKEE (reference sequence). The ends were cut back, 4 bases at V and 5 bases at J, with 12 bases in the middle. The CDR3 DNA follows: TGTGCCAGCAGCCCTCCGGGTGATACTGAAGCTTTCTTT. Translating gives CASSPPGDTEAFF.

This clone was detected once. V gene TRBV5-6 combines with J gene TRBJ2-1; 8 bases are a match to TRBD2. J lost 9 bases, V lost 1 base, and 0 bases had no gene match. The V gene's germline CDR1 is SGHDT and CDR2 YYEEEE. The CDR3 is made up of 12 amino acids. The CDR3 coding sequence is TGTGCCAGCAGCTTGCGGGGGGGTGAGCAGTTCTTC. Amino acid sequence: CASSLRGGEQFF.

The chain recombines TRBV10-3 with TRBJ1-3, with a tentative D call TRBD1 (5 bases). The V end was cut by 9 bases, the J end by 3 bases, with 9 bases between. CDR3 length equals 12 residues. The V gene's germline CDR1 is ENHRY and CDR2 SYGVKD. The CDR3 loop reads CAIRGGGNTIYF. CDR3 coding DNA: TGTGCCATTCGGGGGGGTGGAAACACCATATATTTT.

This clone was picked up one time. V gene TRBV14 combines with J gene TRBJ1-1; TRBD1 aligns across 7 bases. The CDR3 covers 14 residues. The ends lost 3 bases at V and 4 bases at J; junction bases unmatched: 5. From germline, CDR1 is SGHDN and CDR2 FVKESK. CDR3 residues: CASSHTGASTEAFF. CDR3 sequence (DNA): TGTGCCAGCAGCCACACAGGGGCTAGCACTGAAGCTTTCTTT.

The chain joins TRBV19 to TRBJ2-1; D not certain. The CDR3 has 13 amino acids. Germline CDR1 and CDR2: LNHDA and SQIVND (reference sequence). V lost 0 bases and J lost 9, with 9 bases in between. The CDR3: CASSIDIFGEQFF. Written as DNA, the CDR3 is TGTGCCAGTAGTATAGATATATTCGGTGAGCAGTTCTTC.

The chain combines TRBV11-2 with TRBJ2-1; the D gene is possibly TRBD2 (7 bases). The CDR3 loop spans 15 amino acids. V gave up 6 bases and J gave up 7 bases, with 19 bases separating them. The germline V gene encodes CDR1 SGHAT and CDR2 FQNNGV. Written as DNA, the CDR3 is TGTGCCAGCAGAGGGGGGCGGGAGACATTGAATGAGCAGTTCTTC. Translating it yields CASRGGRETLNEQFF.

The table lists this clone with a count of one. The V gene is TRBV30, the J gene TRBJ2-7; 9 bases fit TRBD1. Per germline, CDR1 GTSNPN and CDR2 SVGIG (reference sequence). This CDR3 region has 14 residues. J lost 3 bases, V lost 2 bases, and 5 bases had no gene match. Here the CDR3 reads CAWSQGTGNYEQYF. For the CDR3, the DNA is TGTGCCTGGAGTCAGGGGACAGGGAACTACGAGCAGTACTTC.

The chain joins TRBV24-1 to TRBJ2-2, with D perhaps matching TRBD1 (6 bases). CDR1 and CDR2 from the germline V gene are KGHDR and SFDVKD. V lost 4 bases to trimming and J lost 0 bases, with 17 bases between them. This CDR3 has 18 residues. The CDR3 region has the DNA TGTGCCACCAGTGAGGTTGCAGGGGCGGCTGCGAACACCGGGGAGCTGTTTTTT. Protein: CATSEVAGAAANTGELFF.

The chain employs TRBV9 and TRBJ1-2; 7 positions match TRBD1. From germline, CDR1 is SGDLS and CDR2 YYNGEE. This CDR3 has 16 residues. With V trimmed by 3 bases and J by 0 bases, 8 bases remained unmatched. CDR3 protein: CASSADGTAANYGYTF. CDR3 coding DNA: TGTGCCAGCAGCGCGGATGGGACAGCCGCTAACTATGGCTACACCTTC.

This rearrangement joins TRBV3-1 (or the pseudogene TRBV3-2) to TRBJ2-3; TRBD2 matches 14 bases. Unmatched junction bases numbered 6, after V lost 1 base and J lost 0 bases. The length of the CDR3 is 19 residues. Germline V gives CDR1 LGHDT, CDR2 YNNKEL (reference sequence). The CDR3 protein is CASSQVGLAGGQSTDTQYF. The CDR3, as DNA: TGTGCCAGCAGCCAAGTAGGACTAGCGGGAGGCCAGAGCACAGATACGCAGTATTTT.

This clone occurred once. This sequence joins TRBV30 and TRBJ1-1, with TRBD1 as a possible D gene (6 bases). Looked up from germline, CDR1 is GTSNPN and CDR2 is SVGIG (reference sequence). V was shortened by 4 bases and J by 4 bases, with 10 bases between the two germline ends. CDR3 length equals 12 residues. CDR3 coding DNA: TGTGCCTGGAACAGGGCCAGCACTGAAGCTTTCTTT. Translation gives CAWNRASTEAFF.

This clone was seen only a few times. This chain joins TRBV5-1 and TRBJ1-2; TRBD1 might be the D (5 bases). V was clipped by 0 bases and J by 6 bases, with 9 bases between them. The CDR3 is 13 residues long. Germline-derived CDR1 and CDR2 are SGHRS and YFSETQ. This chain's CDR3 is CASSLGREDGYTF. For the CDR3, the DNA is TGCGCCAGCAGCTTGGGCAGGGAAGATGGCTACACCTTC.

This clone was seen once. The chain uses TRBV6-5 and TRBJ2-7, with TRBD2 matching 13 bases. CDR1 and CDR2 from the germline V gene are MNHEY and SVGAGI. After removal of 8 bases from V and 3 bases from J, the junction contained 4 bases not matched to a gene. The CDR3 consists of 14 residues. The CDR3 loop reads CASFTSGRDYEQYF. The CDR3 DNA sequence: TGTGCCAGCTTTACTAGCGGGAGGGACTACGAGCAGTACTTC.

J is TRBJ1-1 and V is TRBV7-2; the D is unclear. Germline-derived CDR1 and CDR2 are SGHTA and FQGNSA. Trimming cost V 6 bases and J 8 bases, with 13 bases left between them. The CDR3 spans 12 residues. CDR3 amino acids: CASSYPQEEAFF. The DNA of the CDR3 is TGTGCCAGCAGTTACCCCCAAGAGGAAGCTTTCTTT. The full variable domain, with the rest looked up from reference TRBV7-2 and TRBJ1-1, is GAGVSQSPSNKVTEKGKDVELRCDPISGHTALYWYRQSLGQGLEFLIYFQGNSAPDKSGLPSDRFSAERTGGSVSTLTIQRTQQEDSAVYLCASSYPQEEAFFGQGTRLTVV.

The gene calls are TRBV28 and TRBJ1-2, with TRBD1 identical over 9 bases. CDR1 is MDHEN, CDR2 SYDVKM, per germline. Germline trimming cut 6 bases from V and 3 bases from J; bases unmatched to any gene: 5. This CDR3 is built from 14 residues. The CDR3 nucleotides are TGTGCCAGCAGGGAGGGACAGGGAGACTATGGCTACACCTTC. Protein sequence: CASREGQGDYGYTF.